This TCR beta chain appears in the sequencing data of a study of control samples from healthy donors and cancer patients (dated by TCRdb to about 2020). Including cysteine and phenylalanine, the CDR3 has 12 amino acids. The CDR3 DNA has 36 bases and is translated from base 1. V is shortened by 0 bases, J by 8 bases, and the region joining them spans 10 bases. Based on the germline V gene (reference sequence), the CDR1 and CDR2 sequences are GTSNPN and SVGIG. Comments on this clone: The specificity of this receptor is unknown. No per-base quality is available; no much larger clone lies one base away.

Library preparation employed the immunoSEQ multiplex PCR assay. In its TCRdb copy, this immuneACCESS table keeps in-frame sequences only and misses some clones. Where compared with another copy, unresolved V genes explain less than half of these, and the others have no known cause. The sample table holds some 150,000 clones, of which approximately 94% were seen once. The biggest ten clones account for around 13% of the sample. The chain links TRBV30 with TRBJ1-2, and perhaps TRBD1 as D gene, on 5 matching bases. Sequencing used PBMCs. The receptor comes from a man in his sixties with colorectal cancer. The DNA sequence is TGTGCCTGGAGTGTTTCAGGGTACGGCTACACCTTC. Translated, this gives CAWSVSGYGYTF.